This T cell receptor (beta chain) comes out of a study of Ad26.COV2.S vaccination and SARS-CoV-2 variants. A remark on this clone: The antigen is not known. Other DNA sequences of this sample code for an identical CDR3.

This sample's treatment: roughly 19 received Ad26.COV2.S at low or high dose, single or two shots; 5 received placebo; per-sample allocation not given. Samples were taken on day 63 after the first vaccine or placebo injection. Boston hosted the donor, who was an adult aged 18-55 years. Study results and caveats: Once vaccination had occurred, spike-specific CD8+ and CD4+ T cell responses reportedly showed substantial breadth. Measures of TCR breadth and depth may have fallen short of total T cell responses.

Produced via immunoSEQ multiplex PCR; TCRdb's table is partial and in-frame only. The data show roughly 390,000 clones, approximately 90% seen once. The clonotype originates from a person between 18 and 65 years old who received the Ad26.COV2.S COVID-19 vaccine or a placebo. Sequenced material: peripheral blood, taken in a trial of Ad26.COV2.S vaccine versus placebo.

The CDR3 sequence: CASSLDNEQFF. CDR3 DNA sequence: TGCGCCAGCAGCTTGGATAATGAGCAGTTCTTC. V is TRBV5-1 and J is TRBJ2-1; D remains unclear. Germline-derived CDR1 and CDR2 are SGHRS and YFSETQ. With 0 bases removed from V and 7 bases from J, the gap between germline ends came to 2 bases. This CDR3 comprises 11 residues.